These T cell receptor beta chains were read from a single sample in a study of radiation and T cells in renal cell carcinoma. Clones were sequenced by immunoSEQ multiplex PCR, and TCRdb holds only the in-frame ones, with some missing. Here the sample spans approximately 92,000 clones, roughly 80% being singletons. The sample was blood, taken from a patient whose treatment included radiotherapy and nephrectomy. The source of these receptors is a middle-aged man with renal cell carcinoma. Each CDR3 is given with its conserved first and last residue. D genes are given only for firm matches. Clone size is given for some rows only: seen once, a few or many times, or a class if the clone is expanded.

D	size	V	J	DNA	CDR3
TRBD1	NA	TRBV19	TRBJ2-3	TGTGCCAGTAGTATAGTCCTGGGACAGGGCAATTTGGGTACGCAGTATTTT	CASSIVLGQGNLGTQYF
NA	NA	TRBV7-9	TRBJ2-1	TGTGCCAGCAGCTTAAGACAGATCCCCTACAATGAGCAGTTCTTC	CASSLRQIPYNEQFF
TRBD1	NA	TRBV9	TRBJ2-5	TGTGCCAGCAGCGTTCAACGGACAGGGCAAGAGACCCAGTACTTC	CASSVQRTGQETQYF
NA	once	TRBV7-2	TRBJ2-1	TGTGCCAGCAGCTTATCCTGGAGCTCCTACAATGAGCAGTTCTTC	CASSLSWSSYNEQFF
NA	NA	TRBV20-1	TRBJ2-7	TGCAGTGCTTTTGGGGGATACGAGCAGTACTTC	CSAFGGYEQYF
TRBD2	NA	TRBV5-4	TRBJ2-7	TGTGCCAGCAGCTTGGCCGGGACTAGCGGGAGCCAGTACTTC	CASSLAGTSGSQYF
NA	NA	TRBV5-1	TRBJ2-7	TGCGCCAGCAGCAGAACGTCTGCGACAGGAGCCTACGAGCAGTACTTC	CASSRTSATGAYEQYF
NA	few	TRBV27	TRBJ2-1	TGTGCCAGCAGCCGAGGCGCCTCCACGAGATACAATGAGCAGTTCTTC	CASSRGASTRYNEQFF
NA	NA	TRBV6-5	TRBJ1-2	TGTGCCAGCAGCCAGGGATTGGACTATGGCTACACCTTC	CASSQGLDYGYTF
NA	NA	TRBV28	TRBJ1-1	TGTGCCAGCAGTGCCCTACAGGCGGTACGGAACACTGAAGCTTTCTTT	CASSALQAVRNTEAFF
TRBD2	NA	TRBV29-1	TRBJ2-7	TGCAGCGTTGAACTAGCGGGAGTCGAGCAGTACTTC	CSVELAGVEQYF
NA	NA	TRBV4-1	TRBJ1-2	TGCGCCAGCAGCCAGGGAAATGGCTATGGCTACACCTTC	CASSQGNGYGYTF
NA	NA	TRBV18	TRBJ1-2	TGTGCCAGCTCACCATCCAGGACGTCTGGCTACACCTTC	CASSPSRTSGYTF
NA	NA	TRBV7-9	TRBJ2-2	TGTGCCAGCAGCAACGGGCAGCTGCGGCGGCGGGAGCTGTTTTTT	CASSNGQLRRRELFF
TRBD2	once	TRBV6-5	TRBJ2-7	TGTGCCAGCAGCTTAGGCGGGAGCCCCCTCGAGCAGTACTTC	CASSLGGSPLEQYF
NA	NA	TRBV7-8	TRBJ1-1	TGTGCCAGCAGCTTAGGCAGGCCGAACACTGAAGCTTTCTTT	CASSLGRPNTEAFF
NA	NA	TRBV5-8	TRBJ1-1	TGTGCCAGCAGCCGTGCGTCGGGTACCCCAATACCCATGAACACTGAAGCTTTCTTT	CASSRASGTPIPMNTEAFF
NA	once	TRBV12-5	TRBJ1-2	TGTGCTAGTGGTTTGGTAGTAACTCGAGGGCATGGCTACACCTTC	CASGLVVTRGHGYTF
NA	many	TRBV2	TRBJ1-2	TGTGCCAGCAGTGTCACTTTGGGCAGGGAGGGCTACACCTTC	CASSVTLGREGYTF
TRBD1	NA	TRBV5-4	TRBJ1-1	TGTGCCAGCAGGGGACAGGGGGCGCTTGGGGCTGAAGCTTTCTTT	CASRGQGALGAEAFF
NA	NA	TRBV4-1	TRBJ2-5	TGCGCCAGCAGCCAAGAACGGGGGCGGGTACACCAAGAGACCCAGTACTTC	CASSQERGRVHQETQYF
NA	many	TRBV7-8	TRBJ1-1	TGTGCCAGCAGCTGGGACGGTAACACTGAAGCTTTCTTT	CASSWDGNTEAFF
NA	NA	TRBV11-1	TRBJ1-1	TGTGCCAGCAGCTTTGTTGGGACTGAAGCTTTCTTT	CASSFVGTEAFF
TRBD2	NA	TRBV19	TRBJ2-1	TGTGCCAGTAGTATAGGTAGCGGGAGGTACCTAGCCTACAATGAGCAGTTCTTC	CASSIGSGRYLAYNEQFF
NA	NA	TRBV19	TRBJ2-5	TGTGCCAGTAGTACTTCCCAAGGGACCCAGTACTTC	CASSTSQGTQYF
TRBD1	NA	TRBV9	TRBJ1-2	TGTGCCAGCAGCGATACGGGACAGGGGAGGCGCGGCTACACCTTC	CASSDTGQGRRGYTF
NA	NA	TRBV30	TRBJ1-2	TGTGCCTGGAGTGTAGGGGACTATGGCTACACCTTC	CAWSVGDYGYTF
TRBD1	few	TRBV27	TRBJ1-2	TGTGCCAGCAGTCCCCCCGGGACAGGGCTGGACTATGGCTACACCTTC	CASSPPGTGLDYGYTF
TRBD1	once	TRBV7-3	TRBJ1-1	TGTGCCAGCAGCCCCTCAGGGGGTAGAGCTTTCTTT	CASSPSGGRAFF
NA	NA	TRBV27	TRBJ2-1	TGTGCCAGCAGTTTCTTATACAATGAGCAGTTCTTC	CASSFLYNEQFF
TRBD1	NA	TRBV7-8	TRBJ2-5	TGTGCCAGCAGCTTAATGGGACAGGGGTACCAAGAGACCCAGTACTTC	CASSLMGQGYQETQYF
NA	NA	TRBV21-1	TRBJ1-6	TGTGCCAGCAGCAAGGGGGCGGAGCAGTCCTATAATTCACCCCTCCACTTT	CASSKGAEQSYNSPLHF
NA	once	TRBV28	TRBJ1-2	TGTGCCAGCAGTTTATATCAGCACGGGGAAGATGGCTACACCTTC	CASSLYQHGEDGYTF
NA	once	TRBV29-1	TRBJ2-7	TGCAGCGTTGACGGGCGGCAGGGGCTGGACGAGCAGTACTTC	CSVDGRQGLDEQYF
TRBD1	NA	TRBV4-2	TRBJ1-2	TGTGCCAGCAGCTCCAGCCCTGAGACAGGGGGTTATGGCTACACCTTC	CASSSSPETGGYGYTF
NA	NA	TRBV7-3	TRBJ1-1	TGTGCCAGCAGCCTCACAAGGAACACTGAAGCTTTCTTT	CASSLTRNTEAFF
NA	once	TRBV6-6	TRBJ1-2	TGTGCCAGCAGTTACTCGATTCCGGGGGCTCAGTCTGGCTACACCTTC	CASSYSIPGAQSGYTF
NA	NA	TRBV6-1	TRBJ1-1	TGTGCCAGCAGTGATACTGTGACGGGGGGAAAGAACACTGAAGCTTTCTTT	CASSDTVTGGKNTEAFF
NA	NA	TRBV11-2	TRBJ2-3	TGTGCCAGCCAGGGGCCGCTTAGCACAGATACGCAGTATTTT	CASQGPLSTDTQYF
TRBD2	once	TRBV7-3	TRBJ2-3	TGTGCCAGCAGCCCTCGGACTAGCGCAGATACGCAGTATTTT	CASSPRTSADTQYF
NA	NA	TRBV29-1	TRBJ2-5	TGCAGCGTTGCGGGGCCTCGTTCGGGGGAGACCCAGTACTTC	CSVAGPRSGETQYF
NA	NA	TRBV7-2	TRBJ2-1	TGTGCCAGCAGCCGGGGTCAGCTTACCTACAATGAGCAGTTCTTC	CASSRGQLTYNEQFF
NA	NA	TRBV4-1	TRBJ2-4	TGCGCCAGCAGCCAAGTAGGGGGTTTAGCCAAAAACATTCAGTACTTC	CASSQVGGLAKNIQYF
NA	NA	TRBV28	TRBJ1-5	TGTGCCAGCAGTTTAGCCTATCAGCCCCAGCATTTT	CASSLAYQPQHF
NA	NA	TRBV19	TRBJ2-3	TGTGCCAGTAGCTCACTACCAGGGCAACTCCTAACAGATACGCAGTATTTT	CASSSLPGQLLTDTQYF
NA	NA	TRBV29-1	TRBJ2-2	TGCAGCGATGACCCCTCGGTCGTGAAGAACACCGGGGAGCTGTTTTTT	CSDDPSVVKNTGELFF
TRBD2	once	TRBV18	TRBJ2-7	TGTGCCAGCTCACCGAGCGGGAGGGTCGCCTACGAGCAGTACTTC	CASSPSGRVAYEQYF
NA	NA	TRBV9	TRBJ1-6	TGTGCCAGCAGCGCGCAGGTGACTGACTATAATTCACCCCTCCACTTT	CASSAQVTDYNSPLHF
TRBD1	few	TRBV6-6	TRBJ1-2	TGTGCCAGCAGTCGACAGGGTTCAGATGGCTACACCTTC	CASSRQGSDGYTF
NA	NA	TRBV18	TRBJ2-5	TGTGCCAGCTCACTTTCGGACAGAAAACAAGAGACCCAGTACTTC	CASSLSDRKQETQYF
TRBD2	NA	TRBV6-5	TRBJ2-3	TGTGCCAGCAGCCGAGGACTAGGAGCAAGGGATACGCAGTATTTT	CASSRGLGARDTQYF